Listed here is a single T cell receptor beta chain. What antigen it recognizes has not been identified. Base qualities are not at hand, and no much larger clone is one base apart. TCRbeta CDR3 regions were amplified from genomic DNA by means of the immunoSEQ Assay, a bias-controlled multiplex PCR. Per the authors' processing: Nucleated cell counts per sample were estimated from amplification of reference gene primers within the assay. Sequence reads were collapsed and filtered to measure the absolute abundance of every unique TCRbeta CDR3 rearrangement. For each sample, productive Simpson clonality was calculated by taking the square root of Simpson's diversity index across productive rearrangements. The table was pulled from immuneACCESS by TCRdb, which kept in-frame rearrangements only. Such tables lose some clones; where checked, under half of the loss comes from unresolved V genes, and the rest has no known cause. That table furnishes V, J and clone size, whereas the DNA furnished D and trimming. The sample profile shows about 200,000 clones; about 85% of them were found once. 4.5% to 5% of the sample is in the top ten clones.

The sample belongs to a study of blood T cell repertoires in COVID-19 (dated by TCRdb to the early 2020s). With respect to the entire study: Samples covering the acute and convalescent phases of COVID-19 were provided by collaborators in the United States, Italy and Spain. Deeply sampled blood TCRbeta repertoires from subjects exposed to, actively infected with, or recovered from COVID-19 were included in the dataset. Samples were obtained from the ongoing ImmuneRACE study (first 160 participants) and from about 1,300 subjects provided by 6 global collaborators. The repertoires were released in a freely available public database intended as a resource for research on the immune response to SARS-CoV-2. Nearly every sample came with metadata listing a de-identified subject ID, COVID-19 status, age in years and sex. The prospective study material was composed of cDNA or gDNA derived from T cells, B-cell-depleted T cells, or PBMCs. Where HLA class I and class II types were available, the types were taken from metadata supplied by the sample provider, not from assay-based typing. What the study reported, not specific to this receptor: Clinical and demographic metadata were provided uncurated, with the amount varying by source and participant.

Germline trimming: 2 bases from V, 2 bases from J; junction bases outside gene matches: 8. Taken from the germline V gene, the CDR1 and CDR2 loops are ENHRY and SYGVKD. From cysteine to phenylalanine, the CDR3 is 18 amino acids long. This entry keeps only the CDR3 DNA: 54 bases, framed from base 1. Whole blood was collected in K2EDTA tubes by collaborating institutions according to the institutions' own protocols. For TCRbeta analysis, collaborators shipped samples in one of three forms: frozen whole blood, isolated PBMCs, or DNA extracted from either of those sample types. The sequenced sample consisted of peripheral blood. The rearranged segments are TRBV10-3 and TRBJ1-3; the central 11 bases match TRBD1. The TCR sequence derives from a woman aged 80 or older with acute or convalescent COVID-19. For the CDR3, the sequence is CAISETGQGATAGNTIYF. The base sequence is TGTGCCATCAGTGAGACAGGACAGGGGGCGACCGCTGGAAACACCATATATTTT.